These 5 T cell receptor beta chains originate from one sample sequenced in a study of T cell clonotyping in hematopoietic cell transplantation listed by TCRdb under 2021. Taken with the paper, the label for time point translates to: 30 days after allo-HCT. Library preparation used the immunoSEQ multiplex PCR assay. The clones in this table, taken by TCRdb from immuneACCESS, are in-frame only. Not every clone is retained; where verified, under half of the shortfall comes from an unresolved V gene, and the cause of the rest is unknown. The sample table records approximately 2,000 clones; approximately 79% of these occur just once. The ten largest clones represent 27% of the sample. Sequencing was performed on peripheral blood mononuclear cells, taken 30 days after allogeneic stem cell transplant. The receptors were gathered from a male patient in his fifties who had an allogeneic stem cell transplant from an unrelated donor, so the T cells may come from the graft donor. Some clones in this sample may be carry-over from other donors' samples.

The chain links TRBV13 to TRBJ1-6, with D possibly TRBD1 on 5 matching bases. With 3 bases removed from V and 7 bases from J, the gap between germline ends came to 19 bases. The CDR3 has 17 residues. From germline, CDR1 is PRHDT and CDR2 FYEKMQ (reference sequence). CDR3 DNA sequence: TGTGCCAGCAGCTTTGCAGGAACAACCCGGGGGAATTCACCCCTCCACTTT. Protein: CASSFAGTTRGNSPLHF.

J is TRBJ1-2 and V is TRBV5-6; 7 positions agree with TRBD1. CDR3 size: 13 residues. The trim removed 4 bases at V and 5 bases at J, leaving 5 bases unmatched. Germline CDR1 and CDR2: SGHDT and YYEEEE. The CDR3 sequence: CASSGTALYGYTF. CDR3 in DNA: TGTGCCAGCAGCGGGACAGCCCTATATGGCTACACCTTC.

The gene calls are TRBV10-2 and TRBJ1-5; D call uncertain. The CDR3 has 14 residues. V was shortened by 5 bases and J by 0 bases, with 8 bases between the two germline ends. In germline, CDR1 is WSHSY, CDR2 SAAADI. CDR3 protein: CASSHSFSNQPQHF. The CDR3 nucleotides read TGCGCCAGCAGTCACAGCTTTAGCAATCAGCCCCAGCATTTT.

The CDR3 here is CASSQVGGKPDYGYTF. The DNA of the CDR3 is TGTGCCAGCAGCCAGGTAGGGGGTAAGCCGGACTATGGCTACACCTTC. This chain joins TRBV14 and TRBJ1-2; D possibly corresponds to TRBD1 (6 bases). Germline V gene sequence: CDR1 SGHDN, CDR2 FVKESK. Trimming removed 3 bases at V and 3 bases at J, with 17 bases between. The CDR3 runs to 16 residues.

V gene TRBV7-8 combines with J gene TRBJ2-3; D assignment may be TRBD1 or TRBD2 (5 bases each). V lost 5 bases to trimming and J lost 6 bases, with 18 bases between them. This CDR3 region has 15 residues. CDR1 and CDR2 (germline): SGHVS, FQNEAQ. CDR3 DNA sequence: TGTGCCAGCAGCCCCCCCGGGACCTCCCTGGATACGCAGTATTTT. Translated, it gives CASSPPGTSLDTQYF.